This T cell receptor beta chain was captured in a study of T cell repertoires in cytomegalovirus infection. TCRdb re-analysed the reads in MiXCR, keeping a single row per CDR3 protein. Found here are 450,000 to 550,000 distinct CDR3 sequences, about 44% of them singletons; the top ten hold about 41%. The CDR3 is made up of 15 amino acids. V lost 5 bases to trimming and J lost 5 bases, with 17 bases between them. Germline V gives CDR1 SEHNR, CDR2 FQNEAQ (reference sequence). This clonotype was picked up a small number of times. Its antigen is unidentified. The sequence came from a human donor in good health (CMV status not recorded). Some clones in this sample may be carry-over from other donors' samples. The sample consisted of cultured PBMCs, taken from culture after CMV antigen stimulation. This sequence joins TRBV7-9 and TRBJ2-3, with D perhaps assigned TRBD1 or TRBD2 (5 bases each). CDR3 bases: TGTGCCAGCAGCCCCCGGGACCGAGGGATAGATACGCAGTATTTT. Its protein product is CASSPRDRGIDTQYF.